A single sample gave rise to the 17 T cell receptor beta chains below, sequenced in a study of blood T cells in healthy people across ages. The second PCR ran roughly 7 to 12 cycles with a sample-barcoded 5' primer and J-beta primers. Each CDR3 protein gets one entry after TCRdb re-called the 5' RACE reads with MiXCR. The sample lists over a million distinct CDR3 sequences; 35% to 45% were seen once. Sequenced sample: blood. These TCRs come from a woman aged 18-35 years in good health.

This clonotype was seen a handful of times. The chain is built from TRBV20-1 and TRBJ1-2, with 8 nucleotides matching TRBD1. The V gene's germline CDR1 is DFQATT and CDR2 SNEGSKA (reference sequence). The CDR3 contains 14 residues. Losses at the gene ends were 5 bases for V and 4 bases for J; bases not matched to a gene: 9. The CDR3 DNA reads as TGCAGTGCTGGAACAGGGGGTGTAGGCTATGGCTACACCTTC. Protein sequence: CSAGTGGVGYGYTF.

At least ten counts were recorded for this clonotype. J is TRBJ2-1 and V is TRBV20-1, with TRBD1 as a possible D gene (6 bases). V lost 5 bases and J 4 bases, leaving 18 bases between the germline ends. The CDR3 extends over 15 amino acids. Germline V gene data show CDR1 as DFQATT and CDR2 as SNEGSKA (reference sequence). The DNA for the CDR3 is TGCAGTGCTCCAGGATGGGGGCCCCCTTACAATGAGCAGTTCTTC. Amino acids: CSAPGWGPPYNEQFF.

This chain links TRBV7-9 with TRBJ2-5; no clear D gene. The J call may be wrong; the DNA end is better matched by TRBJ2-7. There are 13 residues in the CDR3. CDR1 is SEHNR, CDR2 FQNEAQ, per germline (reference sequence). The CDR3 DNA reads as TGTGCCAGCAGCACGGACGGCCTGGGCGAGCAGTACTTC. Protein: CASSTDGLGEQYF.

The genes are TRBV5-1 and TRBJ2-3; D uncertain. This CDR3 spans 16 amino acids. CDR1 SGHRS and CDR2 YFSETQ come from the germline V gene. The ends were cut back, 4 bases at V and 6 bases at J, with 21 bases in the middle. This CDR3 is CASSALPDDFRDTQYF. In nucleotides, the CDR3 is TGCGCCAGCAGCGCTCTCCCAGATGACTTTAGGGATACGCAGTATTTT. Full variable domain (remainder filled in from reference TRBV5-1 and TRBJ2-3): KAGVTQTPRYLIKTRGQQVTLSCSPISGHRSVSWYQQTPGQGLQFLFEYFSETQRNKGNFPGRFSGRQFSNSRSEMNVSTLELGDSALYLCASSALPDDFRDTQYFGPGTRLTVL.

This clonotype occurred a few times. V is TRBV7-9 and J is TRBJ2-1; maybe TRBD2 (5 bases). Trimming took off 3 bases at V and 7 bases at J, with 16 bases between the two ends. There are 15 residues in the CDR3. The V gene's germline CDR1 is SEHNR and CDR2 FQNEAQ (reference sequence). The CDR3 region is CASSFREDPLNEQFF. The CDR3 DNA is TGTGCCAGCAGCTTTCGGGAAGACCCCTTGAATGAGCAGTTCTTC. The full variable domain, its missing parts supplied by reference TRBV7-9 and TRBJ2-1, is DTGVSQNPRHKITKRGQNVTFRCDPISEHNRLYWYRQTLGQGPEFLTYFQNEAQLEKSRLLSDRFSAERPKGSFSTLEIQRTEQGDSAMYLCASSFREDPLNEQFFGPGTRLTVL.

The V and J genes are TRBV20-1 and TRBJ2-7; 12 positions agree with TRBD2. The DNA end favors TRBJ2-5, so the J call may be wrong. The CDR3 contains 14 residues. The germline V gene encodes CDR1 DFQATT and CDR2 SNEGSKA (reference sequence). The CDR3: CSARTSGVGETQYF. The CDR3 DNA reads as TGCAGTGCCCGGACTAGCGGGGTGGGGGAGACCCAGTACTTC.

Only a few counts were recorded for this clonotype. This chain's CDR3 is CASSPGTGWSYEQYF. The CDR3 bases are TGTGCCAGCAGTCCCGGGACAGGGTGGTCCTACGAGCAGTACTTC. The J gene is TRBJ2-7, the V gene TRBV6-2 or TRBV6-3, with 9 bases lining up with TRBD1. Trimming cost V 5 bases and J 1 base; bases outside gene matches: 6. The CDR3 spans 15 residues. Germline V lookup: CDR1 MNHEY, CDR2 SVGEGT.

This clonotype was observed a handful of times. The rearrangement uses TRBV12-3 or TRBV12-4 and TRBJ2-1; the match to TRBD1 covers 7 bases. Judging by the DNA end, TRBJ2-7 fits better; the J call may be wrong. The CDR3 runs 15 residues. The CDR3 sequence: CASSSRGPSYNEQYF. CDR3 sequence (DNA): TGTGCCAGCAGTTCGAGGGGGCCGTCCTACAATGAGCAGTACTTC.

This clonotype was counted a few times. The chain has TRBV9 and TRBJ2-4; D may be TRBD1 or TRBD2 (6 bases each). The length of the CDR3 is 12 residues. Germline CDR1 SGDLS, CDR2 YYNGEE. Trimming pared 5 bases from V and 9 bases from J, leaving 12 bases between. CDR3 region: CASRAEGGIQYF. The CDR3 nucleotides read TGTGCCAGCAGAGCCGAGGGGGGCATTCAGTACTTC.

The V call is TRBV27, the J call TRBJ2-1; 11 bases are shared with TRBD1. Germline V CDR1 and CDR2: MNHEY, SMNVEV (reference sequence). V was clipped by 6 bases and J by 7 bases; unmatched bases: 8. This CDR3 region has 15 residues. The CDR3 reads CASRAGTGGRNEQFF. The CDR3 coding sequence is TGTGCCAGCAGAGCGGGGACAGGGGGGAGAAATGAGCAGTTCTTC.

For this clonotype: A much larger clone lies one base from this, so it may be a read error. This rearrangement joins TRBV6-5 to TRBJ2-1, with 8 nucleotides matching TRBD1. Matching the DNA end better, TRBJ2-7 makes the J call doubtful. CDR1 MNHEY and CDR2 SVGAGI come from the germline V gene. The CDR3 loop spans 17 amino acids. CDR3 sequence (DNA): TGTGCCAGCAGTTACCCGGGGACAGGAAGCTCCTACAATGAGCAGTACTTC. The encoded protein is CASSYPGTGSSYNEQYF.

The chain couples TRBV20-1 to TRBJ2-3; 9 bases line up with TRBD2. CDR1 is DFQATT, CDR2 SNEGSKA, per germline (reference sequence). The CDR3 loop spans 13 amino acids. The V gene end was trimmed by 7 bases and the J gene end by 4 bases; junction bases not matched to a gene: 6. The CDR3 sequence: CSVFAGGSDTQYF. The CDR3 coding sequence is TGCAGTGTCTTTGCGGGGGGGTCAGATACGCAGTATTTT.

The V and J genes are TRBV3-1 and TRBJ2-5; D uncertain. V was pared by 5 bases and J by 2 bases, with 6 bases between. The CDR3 length is 12 residues. The germline V gene encodes CDR1 LGHDT and CDR2 YNNKEL (reference sequence). The CDR3 region has the DNA TGTGCCAGCAGCGTCCTACAAGAGACCCAGTACTTC. The encoded protein is CASSVLQETQYF.

This clonotype was seen a few times. The chain is built from TRBV4-3 and TRBJ2-5, with 10 bases aligning to TRBD1. Unmatched junction bases numbered 4, after V lost 4 bases and J lost 2 bases. The length of the CDR3 is 15 residues. Germline V gives CDR1 LGHNA, CDR2 YSLEER. The CDR3 reads CASSRGTGEQETQYF. The DNA for the CDR3 is TGCGCCAGCAGCCGAGGGACAGGGGAGCAAGAGACCCAGTACTTC.

This chain uses TRBV27 with TRBJ2-3; possibly TRBD1 or TRBD2 for D (6 bases each). Germline CDR1 is MNHEY and CDR2 is SMNVEV (reference sequence). The CDR3 consists of 16 residues. The germline V and J ends were trimmed by 6 bases and 1 base, with 17 bases remaining between them. For the CDR3, the DNA is TGTGCCAGCAGGGATTTAAAGGGGGGAGGCACAGATACGCAGTATTTT. Its protein product is CASRDLKGGGTDTQYF.

The V gene is TRBV5-6, the J gene TRBJ2-1; D is perhaps TRBD2 (5 bases). V lost 6 bases and J 12 bases, leaving 16 bases between the germline ends. This CDR3 spans 12 amino acids. The germline V gene encodes CDR1 SGHDT and CDR2 YYEEEE. The CDR3 protein is CASTSDEGGQFF. The CDR3 region has the DNA TGTGCCAGCACCTCGGACGAGGGTGGGCAGTTCTTC.

The chain has TRBV29-1 and TRBJ2-3, with D possibly being TRBD2 (5 bases). The V gene lost 6 bases and the J gene lost 6 bases, with 13 bases spanning the gap. Looked up from germline, CDR1 is SQVTM and CDR2 is ANQGSEA. This CDR3 is built from 12 residues. As DNA, the CDR3 is TGCAGCGTGAGCTTCTCGGGGGATACGCAGTATTTT. This sequence encodes CSVSFSGDTQYF.